This entry concerns a single T cell receptor (beta chain). Some clones are missing from TCRdb's copy, which holds only in-frame ones; the method was immunoSEQ multiplex PCR. Of 130,000 to 150,000 clones in the sample, roughly 90% were seen once. Germline V gene lookup returns CDR1 SGDLS and CDR2 YYNGEE. CDR3 length equals 13 residues. V dropped 0 bases and J dropped 3 bases, with 7 bases sitting between them. The data were obtained in a study of blood T cell repertoires in COVID-19. Background on the study: Specimens from acute and convalescent COVID-19 originated in the United States, Italy and Spain. Sources were T cells, B-cell-depleted T cells, or PBMCs; the material itself was cDNA or gDNA.

Self-reported history from a screening survey and questionnaire set each donor's cohort. This receptor was taken from a young woman with acute COVID-19. This chain uses TRBV9 with TRBJ2-7; D not resolved. Sample: PBMCs or T cells enriched from blood (not recorded which). This CDR3 is CASSVGSSYEQYF. The CDR3 DNA follows: TGTGCCAGCAGCGTAGGTAGCAGCTACGAGCAGTACTTC.